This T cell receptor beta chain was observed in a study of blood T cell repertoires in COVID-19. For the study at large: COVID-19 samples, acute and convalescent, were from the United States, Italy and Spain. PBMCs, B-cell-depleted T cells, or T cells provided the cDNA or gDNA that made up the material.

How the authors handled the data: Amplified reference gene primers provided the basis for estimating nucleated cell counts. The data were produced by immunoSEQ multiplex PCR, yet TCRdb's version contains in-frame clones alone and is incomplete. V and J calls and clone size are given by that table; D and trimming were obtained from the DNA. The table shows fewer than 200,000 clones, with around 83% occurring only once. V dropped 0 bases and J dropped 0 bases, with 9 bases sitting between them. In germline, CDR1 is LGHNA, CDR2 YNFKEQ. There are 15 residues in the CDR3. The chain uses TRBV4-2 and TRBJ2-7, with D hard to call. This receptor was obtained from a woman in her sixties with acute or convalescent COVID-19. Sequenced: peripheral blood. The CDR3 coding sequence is TGTGCCAGCAGCCAAGATTGGCGGAGCTCCTACGAGCAGTACTTC. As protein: CASSQDWRSSYEQYF.